These 5 T cell receptor beta chains share one sample of origin, sequenced in a study of blood T cell repertoires in COVID-19. Sequenced by immunoSEQ multiplex PCR; TCRdb stores in-frame clones only, minus some. This table holds more than 200,000 clones, approximately 86% found once. The sample was peripheral blood. The receptors here all came from a woman between 50 and 59 years old with COVID-19, enrolled during active disease.

J is TRBJ1-1 and V is TRBV5-1; 7 nucleotides line up with TRBD1. J gave up 8 bases and V 2 bases, and 9 bases lay outside the gene matches. This CDR3 region has 14 residues. Germline V lookup: CDR1 SGHRS, CDR2 YFSETQ. The DNA of the CDR3 is TGCGCCAGCAGCTTCCCCCGTACAGGGGAAGAAGCTTTCTTT. Encoded protein: CASSFPRTGEEAFF.

V and J are TRBV19 and TRBJ2-3; D possibly corresponds to TRBD2 (5 bases). Germline values: CDR1 LNHDA, CDR2 SQIVND (reference sequence). With 4 bases removed from V and 1 base from J, the gap between germline ends came to 12 bases. CDR3 size: 15 residues. The CDR3 region is CASSNGVRGTDTQYF. The CDR3 bases are TGTGCCAGTAGTAACGGGGTACGCGGCACAGATACGCAGTATTTT. Complete variable domain (other parts from reference TRBV19 and TRBJ2-3): DGGITQSPKYLFRKEGQNVTLSCEQNLNHDAMYWYRQDPGQGLRLIYYSQIVNDFQKGDIAEGYSVSREKKESFPLTVTSAQKNPTAFYLCASSNGVRGTDTQYFGPGTRLTVL.

The chain links TRBV4-1 to TRBJ1-1; no firm D call. The CDR3 contains 13 residues. The V and J ends lost 0 bases and 4 bases respectively, with 6 bases between them. Germline CDR1 reads MGHRA; CDR2 reads YSYEKL. CDR3 residues: CASSQDSVTEAFF. CDR3 nucleotides: TGCGCCAGCAGCCAAGATTCAGTCACTGAAGCTTTCTTT.

There are a few counts of this clone. The chain is built from TRBV27 and TRBJ1-5, with TRBD1 identical over 8 bases. CDR3 size: 14 residues. Germline-derived CDR1 and CDR2 are MNHEY and SMNVEV (reference sequence). With 5 bases clipped from V and 6 bases from J, the junction kept 6 bases outside the gene matches. CDR3: CASSTTGDGQPQHF. The CDR3 region has the DNA TGTGCCAGCAGTACGACAGGGGATGGTCAGCCCCAGCATTTT.

The chain combines TRBV11-1 with TRBJ2-3, with D maybe TRBD2 (6 bases). V lost 5 bases and J 6 bases, leaving 18 bases between the germline ends. CDR1 is SGHAT and CDR2 is FQDESV in the germline V gene (reference sequence). The CDR3 has 15 residues. The DNA of the CDR3 is TGTGCCAGCAGCCTCACGGGGGACTCCAGGGATACGCAGTATTTT. Protein sequence: CASSLTGDSRDTQYF. The variable domain in full, with the rest retrieved from reference TRBV11-1 and TRBJ2-3, is EAEVAQSPRYKITEKSQAVAFWCDPISGHATLYWYRQILGQGPELLVQFQDESVVDDSQLPKDRFSAERLKGVDSTLKIQPAELGDSAMYLCASSLTGDSRDTQYFGPGTRLTVL.